The TCR beta chain under discussion was sequenced for a study of blood T cells in healthy people across ages (dated by TCRdb to the mid-2010s). Regarding the research as a whole: In model experiments, roughly one uniquely barcoded TCR beta cDNA molecule per two T cells was captured by template switching. Using deep sequencing normalized with unique cDNA molecular identifiers, the study measured how TCR beta repertoire diversity changes with age. The donors were split into four age groups: young (average approximately 16 years), middle-aged (39), aged (approximately 60) and long-lived (82). To avoid experimental bias, donors of different ages were distributed randomly across sequencing lanes. Two additional independent replicas of 1 million unique cDNA reads from the same blood draw were analyzed for two donors (one aged 18 to 30 and one aged 80 or older).

Library method: 5' RACE. Sequencing used an Illumina HiSeq 2500. A second roughly 6 to 11 cycle PCR used a sample-barcoded 5' primer and a J-beta primer mix. A template-switch 5' adaptor carrying 12 random nucleotides introduced a unique molecular identifier onto each TCR beta cDNA molecule. Each sample yielded at least 3 million CDR3-containing paired-end reads. First-strand cDNA synthesis was performed from all RNA using the Mint cDNA synthesis kit, with priming by a TRBC-specific oligonucleotide. Following uracil-DNA glycosylase treatment, a first 18-cycle PCR with universal primers M1SS and BC2_uni_R was performed on all cDNA. The authors' analysis ran thus. For normalization, 1 million high-quality reads, each with a distinct molecular identifier, were randomly selected from each sample. Reads sharing molecular identifiers were discarded rather than binned into consensus sequences. MiTCR, set to a Q25 quality threshold and the strictest error-elimination algorithm, was used for CDR3 identification, clonotype clustering and error correction. A nonparametric unseen species model with Euler transformation was used to estimate a lower bound on total TCR beta diversity. Clones were called with MiXCR by TCRdb after fastp trimmed the public reads at Q25, and only in-frame beta chains were retained. Rows merge per CDR3 protein into single entries with the most common DNA and genes. These V and J calls rely on TCRdb rather than the paper's analysis. The sample profile shows 1,100,000 or so distinct CDR3 sequences; 40% to 55% of them were found once. The ten largest clones add up to approximately 17% of the sample.

Here is what the overall study found, with its caveats: Because donor CMV infection status was unknown, age-related changes in expanded clonotypes were potentially confounded. Since profiling was done on bulk unsorted PBMCs, naive and antigen-experienced compartments could not be conclusively compared. Compared with the aged group, more naive CD4+ T cells, fewer expanded clones and increased TCR diversity were shown by the long-lived group, suggesting age selection. As age increased, observed TCR beta diversity per million T cells dropped in a roughly linear way, and a significant reduction was already evident by age 40. There was a strong correlation between observed TCR beta diversity and the percentage of naive T cells measured by flow cytometry. Estimates of total diversity based on one million sequenced T cells were considered lower bounds and underestimates.

The V end gives up 3 bases and the J end 4 bases, leaving 3 bases in the junction not matched to a gene. The CDR3 sequence holds 15 residues, the cysteine and phenylalanine included. The only DNA kept is the CDR3, 45 bases in frame from the first base. CDR1 and CDR2, per the germline V gene, are SGHTA and FQGTGA. Regarding this clonotype: Which antigen it targets is not known. No base quality values were provided; no much bigger clone lies one nucleotide off.

Donors were a few dozen systemically healthy Caucasian individuals from Russia aged 6 to 90 years. Roughly 11 milliliters of peripheral blood were drawn from each donor into EDTA-treated Vacutainer tubes. PBMCs were isolated by Ficoll-Paque density-gradient centrifugation, with at least 6 million obtained per sample. Trizol reagent was used to extract total RNA from PBMCs, with at least 5 micrograms per sample. For every donor, an aliquot of PBMCs went through flow cytometry to measure the percentages of naive CD45RAhigh/CD27high T cells. The chain was built from TRBV7-3 and TRBJ2-3, and 11 junction bases match TRBD1. Sequences were obtained from blood. This sequence originates from a woman aged 55 to 70 in good health. The CDR3: CASSLDRGQPDTQYF. The DNA sequence is given as TGTGCCAGCAGCTTGGACAGGGGGCAGCCAGATACGCAGTATTTT.